This T cell receptor (beta chain) emerged from a study of T-cell reconstitution after alpha-beta-depleted transplantation in children (dated by TCRdb to the mid-2010s). Broadly, across the study: Using TCR repertoire profiling, the study quantitatively followed how T-cell immune reconstitution unfolded in children after TCRalphabeta/CD19-depleted allogeneic hematopoietic cell transplantation.

This clonotype was observed a few times. It has no known antigen specificity. Base qualities are not recorded, but no much larger clone differs from it by a single base. Library prep was done by PCR. Sequenced using an Illumina HiSeq 2500. To normalize quantification of the TCRbeta repertoire, the TCR libraries were built with molecular barcoding that relied on unique molecular identifiers. TCRdb reprocessing: public reads trimmed at Q25 with fastp, clones called with MiXCR, in-frame beta chains kept. Identical CDR3 proteins give one entry, which carries the most common genes and DNA. The table for this sample lists about half a million distinct CDR3 sequences; about 12% of them were counted only once. The biggest ten clones account for 5% to 6% of the sample. Sequenced material: PBMCs from the stem cell graft donor, taken from the stem cell graft. This clonotype was obtained from a human donor who donated a stem cell graft to a child with combined immunodeficiency.

The CDR3 region: CASSLYGRLYEQYF. The DNA sequence follows: TGCGCCAGCAGCTTGTACGGGCGACTTTACGAGCAGTACTTC. The sequence is built from TRBV5-1 and TRBJ2-7; the D gene cannot be resolved reliably. The V and J ends are trimmed by 1 base and 4 bases, leaving 12 bases between them. The CDR3 has 14 amino acids, counting the end cysteine and phenylalanine. Solely the CDR3 DNA is kept, with 42 bases framed from the first base. From a lookup of the germline V gene, CDR1 and CDR2 are SGHRS and YFSETQ.